Below are 26 T cell receptor beta chains sequenced from a single sample in a study of CD8+ T cells in alopecia areata. After isolation, RNA underwent reverse transcription to generate cDNA as the sequencing template. Clones were sequenced by immunoSEQ multiplex PCR, and TCRdb holds only the in-frame ones, with some missing. The sample holds 200,000 to 250,000 clones, under 75% seen once. Treatment: oral pan-JAK inhibitor, 5-10 mg twice daily. Source: CD4+ T cells sorted from blood, taken at week 4, from a patient treated with tofacitinib. The receptor source for this set is a human donor with alopecia areata.

The chain has TRBV5-4 and TRBJ2-3; the match to TRBD2 covers 7 bases. Looked up from germline, CDR1 is SGHNT and CDR2 is YYREEE (reference sequence). The CDR3 has 14 residues. After removal of 7 bases from V and 1 base from J, the junction contained 6 bases not matched to a gene. The CDR3 spells CASGLTSGTDTQYF. The CDR3 nucleotides read TGTGCCAGCGGTTTAACTAGCGGCACAGATACGCAGTATTTT.

The V gene is TRBV1, the J gene TRBJ2-1; the table's D call TRBD2 went unverified against the DNA. TRBV1 is flagged as a pseudogene. CDR3 size: 15 residues. The CDR3 bases are TGCACGGGACTAGCGGGGGGGCCGTCCTACAATGAGCAGTTCTTC. It codes for CTGLAGGPSYNEQFF.

V is TRBV30 and J is TRBJ1-1; D possibly corresponds to TRBD1 (5 bases). Trimming left V 1 base short and J 1 base short, with 13 bases between. Germline loops: CDR1 GTSNPN, CDR2 SVGIG (reference sequence). This CDR3 contains 15 residues. CDR3 region: CAWSARGTGNTEAFF. CDR3 coding DNA: TGTGCCTGGAGTGCAAGAGGGACGGGGAACACTGAAGCTTTCTTT.

V and J are TRBV29-1 and TRBJ1-2, with D perhaps TRBD1 (6 bases). CDR1 and CDR2 (germline): SQVTM, ANQGSEA. The V gene lost 7 bases and the J gene lost 0 bases, with 18 bases spanning the gap. CDR3 size: 15 residues. CDR3 protein: CSAPGADLSNYGYTF. The CDR3 nucleotides are TGCAGCGCACCGGGGGCAGATCTCTCTAACTATGGCTACACCTTC. Combining the CDR3 with reference TRBV29-1 and TRBJ1-2 gives the whole variable domain SAVISQKPSRDICQRGTSLTIQCQVDSQVTMMFWYRQQPGQSLTLIATANQGSEATYESGFVIDKFPISRPNLTFSTLTVSNMSPEDSSIYLCSAPGADLSNYGYTFGSGTRLTVV.

The V call is TRBV29-1, the J call TRBJ1-2; no definite D call. The CDR3 is 13 amino acids. V lost 1 base, J lost 1 base, and 7 bases lay in between. CDR1 and CDR2 from the germline V gene are SQVTM and ANQGSEA. The CDR3 loop is CSVEGDLNYGYTF. CDR3 nucleotides: TGCAGCGTTGAAGGGGATCTTAACTATGGCTACACCTTC.

The chain couples TRBV30 to TRBJ1-2; possibly TRBD1 for D (5 bases). The CDR3 has 12 residues. CDR1 is GTSNPN, CDR2 SVGIG, per germline (reference sequence). V shed 8 bases and J shed 7 bases, with 17 bases lying between them. The CDR3 protein is CAGSVGASGYTF. The CDR3, as DNA: TGTGCCGGATCAGTTGGGGCCTCTGGCTACACCTTC.

This chain links TRBV5-1 with TRBJ1-1; weak D call: TRBD1 (6 bases). Germline lookup yields CDR1 SGHRS and CDR2 YFSETQ. This CDR3 spans 15 amino acids. The V and J ends lost 3 bases and 4 bases respectively, with 16 bases between them. The CDR3 here is CASSSDPQGGTEAFF. The DNA of the CDR3 is TGCGCCAGCAGCTCGGATCCACAGGGAGGCACTGAAGCTTTCTTT.

The V and J genes are TRBV25-1 and TRBJ1-4, with 7 nucleotides matching TRBD1. Trimming at V came to 9 bases and at J to 1 base, leaving 2 bases not matched to a gene. Per germline, CDR1 MGHDK and CDR2 SYGVNS. The CDR3 extends over 13 amino acids. This CDR3 reads CASRQGTNEKLFF. For the CDR3, the DNA is TGTGCCAGTCGACAGGGAACTAATGAAAAACTGTTTTTT.

This chain connects TRBV6-1 to TRBJ2-3; no firm D call. The CDR3 is 11 amino acids. Trimming cost V 8 bases and J 0 bases, with 3 bases left between them. Germline CDR1 is MNHNS and CDR2 is SASEGT. This chain's CDR3 is CASGSTDTQYF. CDR3 DNA: TGTGCCAGCGGAAGCACAGATACGCAGTATTTT.

The chain is built from TRBV4-3 and TRBJ2-7, with D unresolved. The germline CDR1 and CDR2 sequences are LGHNA and YSLEER. The CDR3 is made up of 13 amino acids. Trimming shortened V by 0 bases and J by 3 bases, and 6 bases separated the two germline ends. This CDR3 reads CASSQDRHYEQYF. The CDR3 nucleotides read TGCGCCAGCAGCCAAGATCGGCACTACGAGCAGTACTTC.

The chain couples TRBV7-2 to TRBJ1-1; D is undetermined. In germline, CDR1 is SGHTA, CDR2 FQGNSA. V lost 5 bases and J lost 5, with 12 bases in between. The CDR3 sequence is 13 residues long. DNA for the CDR3: TGTGCCAGCAGCCTCGATACAGCTACTGAAGCTTTCTTT. Translated, it gives CASSLDTATEAFF.

This clone has a handful of counts. V usage is TRBV29-1 and J usage is TRBJ2-3; D gene uncertain. The CDR3 spans 14 residues. V was shortened by 3 bases and J by 2 bases, with 12 bases between the two germline ends. The germline V gene has CDR1 SQVTM and CDR2 ANQGSEA. The chain's CDR3 is CSVDGGGFTDTQYF. Written as DNA, the CDR3 is TGCAGCGTTGACGGCGGCGGCTTCACAGATACGCAGTATTTT.

V gene TRBV19 combines with J gene TRBJ1-2; D remains unclear. The V and J ends lost 3 bases and 3 bases respectively, with 8 bases between them. CDR3 length: 13 residues. CDR1 is LNHDA, CDR2 SQIVND, per germline (reference sequence). The CDR3 nucleotides read TGTGCCAGTAGTATCGGCGGATACTATGGCTACACCTTC. Protein: CASSIGGYYGYTF.

This chain links TRBV9 with TRBJ2-3; D possibly corresponds to TRBD1 (5 bases). The CDR3 has 12 residues. V was pared by 0 bases and J by 8 bases, with 7 bases between. Germline V gene sequence: CDR1 SGDLS, CDR2 YYNGEE. The CDR3 sequence: CASSVERGTQYF. The CDR3 DNA sequence: TGTGCCAGCAGCGTAGAAAGGGGTACGCAGTATTTT.

This clone was picked up a small number of times. The genes are TRBV29-1 and TRBJ2-1; 11 nucleotides agree with TRBD2. This CDR3 spans 16 amino acids. Germline V gene lookup returns CDR1 SQVTM and CDR2 ANQGSEA. The J segment lost 1 base and the V segment lost 6 bases, leaving 8 bases of the junction unmatched. The CDR3 spells CSVAWTSGLSYNEQFF. CDR3 bases: TGCAGCGTCGCCTGGACTAGCGGGCTATCCTACAATGAGCAGTTCTTC.

As for this clone: The same CDR3 is also encoded by other DNA sequences in this sample. The gene calls are TRBV20-1 and TRBJ1-1, with D hard to call. Trimming took off 0 bases at V and 6 bases at J, with 5 bases between the two ends. The germline V gene has CDR1 DFQATT and CDR2 SNEGSKA (reference sequence). This CDR3 comprises 11 residues. CDR3 in DNA: TGCAGTGCTAGAGACTTCCCTGAAGCTTTCTTT. Its protein is CSARDFPEAFF.

The chain joins TRBV29-1 to TRBJ1-4; 7 bases align to TRBD1. Germline lookup yields CDR1 SQVTM and CDR2 ANQGSEA. Unmatched junction bases numbered 8, after V lost 6 bases and J lost 4 bases. The CDR3 is 14 residues long. The CDR3 spells CSVGSGTDNEKLFF. The CDR3 bases are TGCAGCGTGGGGTCCGGGACAGATAATGAAAAACTGTTTTTT.

Worth noting for this clone: At one end, the junction sequence differs from germline, possibly due to a read error. V and J are TRBV30 and TRBJ1-1, with a weak D call TRBD1 (6 bases). Germline CDR1 reads GTSNPN; CDR2 reads SVGIG (reference sequence). The CDR3 runs 12 residues. CDR3 nucleotides: TGTGCCTGGAGTCTAACCGGGACATCTCCATCGTTT. This translates into CAWSLTGTSPSF.

A few counts support this clone. The rearrangement links TRBV30 to TRBJ2-3, with D hard to call. The germline gives CDR1 GTSNPN, CDR2 SVGIG (reference sequence). The CDR3 consists of 12 residues. V shed 3 bases and J shed 3 bases, with 7 bases lying between them. DNA of the CDR3: TGTGCCTGGAGCGAACAGACAGATACGCAGTATTTT. Protein: CAWSEQTDTQYF.

The CDR3 protein is CAWSSGGYQPQHF. The CDR3, as DNA: TGTGCCTGGAGTAGCGGGGGTTATCAGCCCCAGCATTTT. The chain recombines TRBV30 with TRBJ1-5, with a tentative D call TRBD1 (5 bases). This CDR3 is 13 amino acids long. Germline CDR1 is GTSNPN and CDR2 is SVGIG (reference sequence). Trimming stripped 2 bases from V and 5 bases from J, with 10 bases between. Full variable domain (remainder filled in from reference TRBV30 and TRBJ1-5): SQTIHQWPATLVQPVGSPLSLECTVEGTSNPNLYWYRQAAGRGLQLLFYSVGIGQISSEVPQNLSASRPQDRQFILSSKKLLLSDSGFYLCAWSSGGYQPQHFGDGTRLSIL.

V usage is TRBV4-3 and J usage is TRBJ2-7; D is unresolved. The V end lost 4 bases, the J end lost 3 bases, and 10 bases lay between the germline ends. The germline V gene encodes CDR1 LGHNA and CDR2 YSLEER. This CDR3 has 13 residues. The chain's CDR3 is CASSRTVGYEQYF. The CDR3 nucleotides read TGCGCCAGCAGCCGAACCGTGGGCTACGAGCAGTACTTC.

In its sample, this clone was seen a few times. The chain couples TRBV7-9 to TRBJ1-1; no firm D call. This CDR3 spans 13 amino acids. Germline CDR1 SEHNR, CDR2 FQNEAQ (reference sequence). V was clipped by 3 bases and J by 6 bases, with 11 bases between them. The CDR3 DNA is TGTGCCAGCAGCTTGACGTCAGGCTCTGAAGCTTTCTTT. Protein: CASSLTSGSEAFF. Full variable domain (rest looked up from reference TRBV7-9 and TRBJ1-1): DTGVSQNPRHKITKRGQNVTFRCDPISEHNRLYWYRQTLGQGPEFLTYFQNEAQLEKSRLLSDRFSAERPKGSFSTLEIQRTEQGDSAMYLCASSLTSGSEAFFGQGTRLTVV.

This chain uses TRBV29-1 with TRBJ2-4, with D tentatively TRBD2 (7 bases). Germline values: CDR1 SQVTM, CDR2 ANQGSEA. V dropped 6 bases and J dropped 9 bases, with 18 bases sitting between them. The CDR3 is 13 amino acids. The DNA for the CDR3 is TGCAGCGTGGTTATTGGGGGGGCTCCCATTCAGTACTTC. Protein sequence: CSVVIGGAPIQYF.

The chain couples TRBV30 to TRBJ2-1; D ambiguous. This CDR3 is 13 amino acids long. V shed 3 bases and J shed 0 bases, with 6 bases lying between them. Germline CDR1 and CDR2: GTSNPN and SVGIG (reference sequence). The CDR3 region has the DNA TGTGCCTGGAGGTGGAGCTCCTACAATGAGCAGTTCTTC. Translation: CAWRWSSYNEQFF.

The chain recombines TRBV11-2 with TRBJ2-7, with 11 bases that match TRBD2. This CDR3 contains 15 residues. With V trimmed by 4 bases and J by 2 bases, 4 bases remained unmatched. Germline V lookup: CDR1 SGHAT, CDR2 FQNNGV. CDR3 loop: CASSSGTSGTYEQYF. The CDR3 region has the DNA TGTGCCAGCAGCTCTGGGACTAGCGGCACCTACGAGCAGTACTTC.

This clone has only a few counts. This sequence joins TRBV10-1 and TRBJ2-2; 9 bases agree with TRBD2. J was trimmed by 2 bases and V by 5 bases; bases with no gene match: 6. The CDR3 is made up of 16 amino acids. Per germline, CDR1 WNHNN and CDR2 SYGVQD (reference sequence). DNA of the CDR3: TGCGCCAGCAGTAAGGCTAGCGGGGCCAACACCGGGGAGCTGTTTTTT. This gives the protein CASSKASGANTGELFF.